Each of the 19 T cell receptor beta chains below was sequenced from the same sample in a study of T cell repertoires in ileal Crohn's disease. TCRdb's table, derived via immunoSEQ multiplex PCR, lists solely in-frame clones and lacks some. This table has around 6,200 clones, around 79% appearing once. Sequenced material: ileal tissue. The source is an adult with Crohn's disease.

The chain employs TRBV5-4 and TRBJ1-4; D gene uncertain. The V gene's germline CDR1 is SGHNT and CDR2 YYREEE (reference sequence). The CDR3 loop spans 15 amino acids. V lost 0 bases, J lost 0 bases, and 6 bases lay in between. The DNA for the CDR3 is TGTGCCAGCAGCTTGGGCGGCTCAACTAATGAAAAACTGTTTTTT. This translates into CASSLGGSTNEKLFF.

J is TRBJ2-1 and V is TRBV5-4; 8 bases line up with TRBD2. With V trimmed by 4 bases and J by 6 bases, 9 bases remained unmatched. CDR1 is SGHNT and CDR2 is YYREEE in the germline V gene (reference sequence). CDR3 length equals 15 residues. The DNA of the CDR3 is TGTGCCAGCAGCACGAAGCGGGGGCGGGTCAATGAGCAGTTCTTC. Translated: CASSTKRGRVNEQFF.

This clone was observed a single time. V is TRBV11-2 and J is TRBJ2-1; possible D gene TRBD2, 5 bases. The CDR3 runs 14 residues. From germline, CDR1 is SGHAT and CDR2 FQNNGV. Deletions cut 2 bases from V and 8 bases from J, with 13 bases between. CDR3 residues: CASSLRRTTDEQFF. For the CDR3, the DNA is TGTGCCAGCAGCTTAAGGAGGACCACTGATGAGCAGTTCTTC.

The gene calls are TRBV7-3 and TRBJ1-1; 7 bases are a match to TRBD1. Germline V gene data show CDR1 as SGHTA and CDR2 as FQGTGA. V trimming: 4 bases; J trimming: 0 bases; junction bases outside the gene matches: 8. This CDR3 is 16 amino acids long. DNA for the CDR3: TGTGCCAGCAGCTCCTGGACAGGCCCTATGAACACTGAAGCTTTCTTT. Its translation is CASSSWTGPMNTEAFF. The full variable domain, its missing parts supplied by reference TRBV7-3 and TRBJ1-1, is GAGVSQTPSNKVTEKGKYVELRCDPISGHTALYWYRQSLGQGPEFLIYFQGTGAADDSGLPNDRFFAVRPEGSVSTLKIQRTERGDSAVYLCASSSWTGPMNTEAFFGQGTRLTVV.

The V call is TRBV7-2, the J call TRBJ2-1; 10 nucleotides match TRBD2. V shed 5 bases, J shed 6 bases, and the junction held 4 bases outside the gene matches. Per germline, CDR1 SGHTA and CDR2 FQGNSA. This CDR3 spans 14 amino acids. DNA for the CDR3: TGTGCCAGCAGCCCTAGCGGGAGTATCAATGAGCAGTTCTTC. This encodes CASSPSGSINEQFF.

This chain uses TRBV6-6 with TRBJ2-7; 13 bases fit TRBD2. This CDR3 region has 15 residues. The trim removed 6 bases at V and 7 bases at J, leaving 9 bases unmatched. The germline gives CDR1 MNHNY, CDR2 SVGAGI (reference sequence). The CDR3 region has the DNA TGTGCCAGCAGGTCTACTAGCGGGAGGGTCCGGGAGCAGTACTTC. Residues: CASRSTSGRVREQYF.

The J gene is TRBJ1-2, the V gene TRBV6-4, with 8 bases fitting TRBD1. Germline V gene data show CDR1 as MRHNA and CDR2 as SNTAGT. The CDR3 length is 13 residues. V was clipped by 6 bases and J by 4 bases; unmatched bases: 4. The CDR3 bases are TGTGCCAGCAGCCCAGGGGGCGGCTATGGCTACACCTTC. It yields the protein CASSPGGGYGYTF.

This clone appeared once. The J gene is TRBJ1-1, the V gene TRBV2; D unclear. The germline V and J ends were trimmed by 3 bases and 7 bases, with 12 bases remaining between them. This CDR3 spans 13 amino acids. The germline CDR1 and CDR2 sequences are SNHLY and FYNNEI. The CDR3 DNA is TGTGCCAGCAGTGAGAGACTGGATTATGAAGCTTTCTTT. This translates into CASSERLDYEAFF.

In its sample, this clone was seen a few times. The genes are TRBV14 and TRBJ2-5; no reliable D call. This CDR3 comprises 16 residues. V was trimmed by 1 base and J by 0 bases, leaving 12 bases between them. Looked up from germline, CDR1 is SGHDN and CDR2 is FVKESK. The CDR3 reads CASSQGPSGDQETQYF. The CDR3 DNA reads TGTGCCAGCAGCCAAGGGCCTTCGGGTGACCAAGAGACCCAGTACTTC.

The chain links TRBV28 to TRBJ1-2; D perhaps matches TRBD1 (6 bases). Germline assignment: CDR1 MDHEN and CDR2 SYDVKM. The ends were cut back, 2 bases at V and 6 bases at J, with 16 bases in the middle. The CDR3 covers 15 residues. The CDR3 protein is CASSLGGGAVNGYTF. CDR3 nucleotides: TGTGCCAGCAGTTTAGGAGGGGGGGCCGTGAATGGCTACACCTTC.

The J gene is TRBJ2-7, the V gene TRBV27; a possible D gene is TRBD2 (5 bases). Germline-derived CDR1 and CDR2 are MNHEY and SMNVEV (reference sequence). Trimming took off 2 bases at V and 3 bases at J, with 11 bases between the two ends. This CDR3 contains 14 residues. The CDR3 region has the DNA TGTGCCAGCAGTTTACAACCGGGGTTCTACGAGCAGTACTTC. Protein: CASSLQPGFYEQYF.

The CDR3 bases are TGTGCCAGCAGCCGCAAGGGACTAGCGGTCTTAGGGCTGAATGAGCAGTTCTTC. Its translation: CASSRKGLAVLGLNEQFF. V and J are TRBV7-9 and TRBJ2-1; 11 nucleotides align to TRBD2. Germline CDR1 is SEHNR and CDR2 is FQNEAQ (reference sequence). The CDR3 runs to 18 residues. J gave up 7 bases and V 5 bases, and 16 bases lay outside the gene matches.

This chain uses TRBV9 with TRBJ1-1; D is uncertain. The CDR3 length is 15 residues. Trimming took off 1 base at V and 4 bases at J, with 14 bases between the two ends. In germline, CDR1 is SGDLS, CDR2 YYNGEE. The CDR3 sequence is CASSVTPEGTTEAFF. The CDR3 bases are TGTGCCAGCAGCGTAACCCCGGAGGGTACCACTGAAGCTTTCTTT.

The J gene is TRBJ1-5, the V gene TRBV28; D gene uncertain. The CDR3 is 16 amino acids. Germline CDR1 reads MDHEN; CDR2 reads SYDVKM. V dropped 5 bases and J dropped 1 base, with 15 bases sitting between them. CDR3: CASSQTAAGSNQPQHF. CDR3 DNA: TGTGCCAGCAGTCAAACCGCGGCGGGGAGCAATCAGCCCCAGCATTTT.

In this sample, this clone turned up once. The chain links TRBV30 to TRBJ1-1, with 7 bases fitting TRBD1. CDR1 GTSNPN and CDR2 SVGIG come from the germline V gene (reference sequence). The CDR3 covers 17 residues. J gave up 0 bases and V 3 bases, and 13 bases lay outside the gene matches. CDR3 DNA sequence: TGTGCCTGGAGAAAGACACCGGGACAGACCTTGAACACTGAAGCTTTCTTT. It yields the protein CAWRKTPGQTLNTEAFF.

This clone has a single count. The V and J genes are TRBV4-3 and TRBJ2-7, with a weak D call TRBD2 (5 bases). This CDR3 is built from 16 residues. Trimming removed 3 bases at V and 1 base at J, with 16 bases between. The germline CDR1 and CDR2 sequences are LGHNA and YSLEER. CDR3 protein: CASSHSATGESYEQYF. The CDR3 coding sequence is TGCGCCAGCAGCCATAGCGCAACCGGGGAATCCTACGAGCAGTACTTC.

This clone occurred once. The genes are TRBV2 and TRBJ2-2, with D uncertain. Looked up from germline, CDR1 is SNHLY and CDR2 is FYNNEI. The CDR3 is made up of 18 amino acids. V shed 1 base and J shed 1 base, with 16 bases lying between them. The CDR3 protein is CASSEDYSRLLNTGELFF. CDR3 sequence (DNA): TGTGCCAGCAGTGAAGACTATTCGAGGCTCCTGAACACCGGGGAGCTGTTTTTT.

This chain uses TRBV5-4 with TRBJ2-7, with 11 bases identical to TRBD1. This CDR3 is 19 amino acids long. From germline, CDR1 is SGHNT and CDR2 YYREEE (reference sequence). J lost 1 base, V lost 1 base, and 13 bases had no gene match. The DNA for the CDR3 is TGTGCCAGCAGCTTGTCTTTCTCCGGGACAGGGGGTGAGTCCTACGAGCAGTACTTC. It yields the protein CASSLSFSGTGGESYEQYF.

This sequence joins TRBV6-4 and TRBJ2-1; D possibly corresponds to TRBD2 (6 bases). Deletions cut 2 bases from V and 5 bases from J, with 10 bases between. Germline values: CDR1 MRHNA, CDR2 SNTAGT. This CDR3 region has 14 residues. The CDR3, as DNA: TGTGCCAGCAGTGACCTGGGGGGAAACAATGAGCAGTTCTTC. Protein: CASSDLGGNNEQFF.